This TCR beta chain was sequenced in a study of shared clonotypes between healthy human individuals. The method was immunoSEQ multiplex PCR; TCRdb's version includes in-frame clones alone and lacks a portion of them. The data show a few million clones, with under 95% seen just once and 0.3% to 0.4% held by the top ten. CDR1 and CDR2 (germline): ENHRY, SYGVKD. CDR3 size: 13 residues. V dropped 1 base and J dropped 11; count of bases not matched to a gene: 7. The sequence came from a man younger than 30 in good health. Some clones in this sample may be carry-over from other donors' samples. The V gene is TRBV10-3, the J gene TRBJ1-1, with 7 nucleotides matching TRBD1. The source material was naive CD4+ T cells from PBMCs. Indicated subset: CD45RA+ positively selected. Written as DNA, the CDR3 is TGTGCCATCAGTGAGTACAGGGGAGACGGGGCTTTCTTT. Translation: CAISEYRGDGAFF.